This TCR beta chain was captured in a study of blood T cell repertoires in COVID-19. This CDR3 has 15 amino acids. From germline, CDR1 is KGHSH and CDR2 LQKENI. The V and J ends lost 1 base and 4 bases respectively, with 11 bases between them. This clone showed up just once. This table comes from immunoSEQ multiplex PCR, and its TCRdb copy is limited to in-frame clones, with some not included. The table lists more than 55,000 clones, roughly 88% of them singletons. The clonotype was recovered from a man in his 60s with acute or convalescent COVID-19. Source material: peripheral blood. The chain links TRBV18 to TRBJ1-5; D is uncertain. The CDR3 loop reads CASSPLAVSNQPQHF. DNA of the CDR3: TGTGCCAGCTCACCACTTGCAGTGTCAAATCAGCCCCAGCATTTT.